What follows describes a single T cell receptor (beta chain). The source of the sample is a study of OX40 agonist ivuxolimab in advanced cancers. The method was immunoSEQ multiplex PCR; TCRdb's version includes in-frame clones alone and lacks a portion of them. The table records over 80,000 clones, roughly nine tenths of them present only once. Trimming at V came to 6 bases and at J to 8 bases, leaving 9 bases not matched to a gene. The germline CDR1 and CDR2 sequences are SGHAT and FQNNGV. There are 14 residues in the CDR3. Here the sequenced sample was CD4+ or CD8+ T cells sorted from blood, taken in a trial of the OX40 agonist ivuxolimab. The J gene is TRBJ1-4, the V gene TRBV11-2, with 7 bases aligning to TRBD1. The sequence was obtained from an adult with an advanced solid tumor such as melanoma, head and neck, liver or kidney cancer. The CDR3 nucleotides read TGTGCCAGCAGTACAGGGGACTCTTTGGAAAAACTGTTTTTT. Its translation is CASSTGDSLEKLFF.